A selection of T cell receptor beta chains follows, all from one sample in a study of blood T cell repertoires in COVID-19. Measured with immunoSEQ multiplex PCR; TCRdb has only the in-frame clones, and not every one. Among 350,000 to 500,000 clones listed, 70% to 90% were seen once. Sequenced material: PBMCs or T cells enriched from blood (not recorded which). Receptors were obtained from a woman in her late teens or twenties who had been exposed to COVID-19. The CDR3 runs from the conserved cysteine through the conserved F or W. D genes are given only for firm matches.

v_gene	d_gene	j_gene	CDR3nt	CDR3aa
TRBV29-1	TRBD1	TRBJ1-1	TGCAGCGCCCTTGATCAGGGGGCTCCGAACACTGAAGCTTTCTTT	CSALDQGAPNTEAFF
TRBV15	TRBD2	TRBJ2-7	TGTGCCACCAGCTCGAGGTTGACTAGCGGGGCCTACGAGCAGTACTTC	CATSSRLTSGAYEQYF
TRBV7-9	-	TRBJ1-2	TGTGCCAGCAGCTTAAGAGGGGGCTATGGCTACACCTTC	CASSLRGGYGYTF
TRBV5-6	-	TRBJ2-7	TGTGCCAGCAGATATAACCAGGGGCGATCCTACGAGCAGTACTTC	CASRYNQGRSYEQYF
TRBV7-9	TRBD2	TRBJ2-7	TGTGCCAGCAGCCAAATGATAGCGGGAGGGCCGTTGAGGGAGCAGTACTTC	CASSQMIAGGPLREQYF
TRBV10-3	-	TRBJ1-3	TGTGCCATCAGTGAGCCCCTCGGCTCTGGAAACACCATATATTTT	CAISEPLGSGNTIYF
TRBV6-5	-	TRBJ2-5	TGTGCCAGCAGTCGGACACCCCAAGAGACCCAGTACTTC	CASSRTPQETQYF
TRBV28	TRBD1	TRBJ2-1	TGTGCCAGCAGTTTATGGGGACAGCGAAACTACAATGAGCAGTTCTTC	CASSLWGQRNYNEQFF
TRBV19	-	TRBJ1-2	TGTGCCAGTAGTATGGCCGGGGAGGGCTATGGCTACACCTTC	CASSMAGEGYGYTF
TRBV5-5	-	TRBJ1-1	TGTGCCAGCATAAGGAACAGCATGAACACTGAAGCTTTCTTT	CASIRNSMNTEAFF